The 14 T cell receptor beta chains below come from one sample, sequenced in a study of prognosis after radiotherapy for stage I lung cancer. Two rounds of multiplex PCR amplified TCR beta CDR3 from genomic DNA. Round-one PCR had primers specific to each TRBV and TRBJ gene. MiXCR was run by TCRdb on the multiplex PCR reads, yielding one entry per CDR3 protein. Here the sample spans roughly 30,000 distinct CDR3 sequences, about 41% being singletons. The material was PBMCs, obtained before or after stereotactic body radiation therapy (not recorded which). All receptors come from a donor at least 50 years old with non-small cell lung cancer.

V gene TRBV28 combines with J gene TRBJ1-1; D is ambiguous. Trimming pared 7 bases from V and 5 bases from J, leaving 11 bases between. This CDR3 comprises 12 residues. Germline-derived CDR1 and CDR2 are MDHEN and SYDVKM. The CDR3 nucleotides read TGTGCCAGCACGTGGCTATGGACTGAAGCTTTCTTT. It encodes CASTWLWTEAFF.

About this clonotype itself: A much larger clone lies a single base off, so this may be a read error. Lacking the conserved final phenylalanine or tryptophan, this CDR3 likely reflects a read error. The chain uses TRBV6-1 and TRBJ2-5; TRBD2 matches at 12 bases. The V gene's germline CDR1 is MNHNS and CDR2 SASEGT. The junction had 6 bases not matched to a gene; V was cut back by 3 bases and J by 1 base. The CDR3 loop spans 17 amino acids. The CDR3 loop is CASSDLSSGGGQETQYL. The CDR3 nucleotides read TGTGCCAGCAGTGACCTCTCTAGCGGGGGGGGCCAAGAGACCCAGTACCTC.

Regarding this clonotype: The junction and the germline gene differ at one end; a read error may be behind it. The chain carries TRBV12-3 or TRBV12-4 and TRBJ1-2, with D uncertain. The CDR3 is 14 residues long. CDR3 bases: TGTGCCAGCCCCAAAACGCAAGGATCCGGTGGCTACACTTTC. Its protein is CASPKTQGSGGYTF.

This clonotype occurred many times. The rearrangement joins TRBV20-1 to TRBJ2-1; D not resolved. There are 11 residues in the CDR3. Germline V CDR1 and CDR2: DFQATT, SNEGSKA (reference sequence). Between the trimmed V and J ends, which lost 5 bases and 6 bases, there was a span of 8 bases. DNA for the CDR3: TGCAGTGCTCGTCCGTTCAATGAGCAGTTCTTC. This sequence encodes CSARPFNEQFF.

The J gene is TRBJ2-1, the V gene TRBV28, with 7 bases that match TRBD2. This CDR3 comprises 16 residues. Germline V gives CDR1 MDHEN, CDR2 SYDVKM. V lost 7 bases to trimming and J lost 9 bases; unmatched junction nucleotides: 18. DNA of the CDR3: TGTGCCAGCAAGCAGTTTGGTGCTGGGGGGGATGGTGAGCAGTTCTTC. Protein product: CASKQFGAGGDGEQFF.

This clonotype was recorded once. The chain links TRBV19 to TRBJ2-1; D ambiguous. CDR3 length: 15 residues. Germline loops: CDR1 LNHDA, CDR2 SQIVND (reference sequence). The germline V and J ends were trimmed by 9 bases and 0 bases, with 15 bases remaining between them. DNA for the CDR3: TGTGCCAGCAGCCCCCACGAGGACTCCTACAATGAGCAGTTCTTC. Its translation is CASSPHEDSYNEQFF. Complete variable domain (other parts from reference TRBV19 and TRBJ2-1): DGGITQSPKYLFRKEGQNVTLSCEQNLNHDAMYWYRQDPGQGLRLIYYSQIVNDFQKGDIAEGYSVSREKKESFPLTVTSAQKNPTAFYLCASSPHEDSYNEQFFGPGTRLTVL.

This clonotype appeared once. This may stem from a read error, because a much larger clone lies one nucleotide away. This rearrangement joins TRBV20-1 to TRBJ2-5; 13 bases fit TRBD2. Germline V CDR1 and CDR2: DFQATT, SNEGSKA (reference sequence). The CDR3 is 15 residues long. CDR3 nucleotides: TGCAGTGCTGTAACTAGCGGGGGGGCCAAGGAGACCCATTACTTC. It translates to CSAVTSGGAKETHYF.

This clonotype occurred many times. This chain links TRBV7-2 with TRBJ2-7; 9 nucleotides line up with TRBD2. With V trimmed by 1 base and J by 2 bases, 3 bases remained unmatched. CDR1 and CDR2 from the germline V gene are SGHTA and FQGNSA. This CDR3 contains 15 residues. The CDR3 spells CASSLGGGAPYEQYF. The CDR3 bases are TGTGCCAGCAGCTTAGGCGGGGGGGCACCCTACGAGCAGTACTTC.

V and J are TRBV27 and TRBJ2-2, with TRBD2 identical over 7 bases. This CDR3 comprises 15 residues. Losses at the gene ends were 2 bases for V and 8 bases for J; bases not matched to a gene: 8. Looked up from germline, CDR1 is MNHEY and CDR2 is SMNVEV (reference sequence). CDR3 residues: CASSLGALATGELFF. CDR3 nucleotide sequence: TGTGCCAGCAGTTTAGGGGCACTAGCGACTGGGGAGCTGTTTTTT.

This clonotype was found many times. V gene TRBV7-2 combines with J gene TRBJ2-1; 7 nucleotides agree with TRBD1. J lost 4 bases, V lost 5 bases, and 14 bases had no gene match. This CDR3 region has 17 residues. Germline V lookup: CDR1 SGHTA, CDR2 FQGNSA. The CDR3: CASSTQTGNLPYNEQFF. The CDR3 nucleotides are TGTGCCAGCAGCACTCAGACAGGGAACTTACCATACAATGAGCAGTTCTTC.

This clonotype was observed a single time. The chain employs TRBV30 and TRBJ2-3; D ambiguous. CDR1 GTSNPN and CDR2 SVGIG come from the germline V gene (reference sequence). This CDR3 is 13 amino acids long. V lost 8 bases to trimming and J lost 2 bases, with 14 bases between them. The CDR3, as DNA: TGTGCCCTGGAATTTGGCCACACAGATACGCAGTATTTT. Its translation: CALEFGHTDTQYF.

This clonotype was picked up many times. The chain has TRBV12-3 or TRBV12-4 and TRBJ1-2; no firm D call. The CDR3 covers 14 residues. Trimming removed 0 bases at V and 6 bases at J, with 11 bases between. The CDR3 here is CASSLAPIVDGYTF. The DNA of the CDR3 is TGTGCCAGCAGTTTAGCACCGATCGTAGATGGCTACACCTTC.

This clonotype has ten or more counts. The gene calls are TRBV7-9 and TRBJ2-2, with D possibly TRBD1 on 5 matching bases. The CDR3 sequence is 18 residues long. CDR1 is SEHNR, CDR2 FQNEAQ, per germline (reference sequence). V was trimmed by 1 base and J by 5 bases, leaving 20 bases between them. CDR3 DNA: TGTGCCAGCAGCTTAGACCCCGACAGTTTTATTTGGACCGGGGAGCTGTTTTTT. This translates into CASSLDPDSFIWTGELFF. The full variable domain, its missing parts supplied by reference TRBV7-9 and TRBJ2-2, is DTGVSQNPRHKITKRGQNVTFRCDPISEHNRLYWYRQTLGQGPEFLTYFQNEAQLEKSRLLSDRFSAERPKGSFSTLEIQRTEQGDSAMYLCASSLDPDSFIWTGELFFGEGSRLTVL.

This clonotype was found many times. CDR3 region: CSAPDRIAGSSYEQYF. The CDR3 coding sequence is TGCAGTGCTCCTGACAGAATAGCGGGGAGCTCCTACGAGCAGTACTTC. The rearrangement links TRBV20-1 to TRBJ2-7; 8 bases line up with TRBD2. Trimming removed 5 bases from V and 0 bases from J; junction bases left unmatched: 12. Germline V gene lookup returns CDR1 DFQATT and CDR2 SNEGSKA (reference sequence). The CDR3 spans 16 residues.